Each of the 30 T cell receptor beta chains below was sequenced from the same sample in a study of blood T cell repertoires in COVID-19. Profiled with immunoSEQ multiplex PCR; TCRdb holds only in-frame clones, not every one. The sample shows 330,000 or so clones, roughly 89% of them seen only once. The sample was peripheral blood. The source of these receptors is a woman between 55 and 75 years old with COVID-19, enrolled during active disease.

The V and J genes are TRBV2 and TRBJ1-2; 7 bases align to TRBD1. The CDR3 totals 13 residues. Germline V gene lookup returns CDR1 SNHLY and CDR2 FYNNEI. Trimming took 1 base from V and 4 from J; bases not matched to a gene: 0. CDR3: CASSEGDSYGYTF. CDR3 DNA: TGTGCCAGCAGTGAAGGGGACAGCTATGGCTACACCTTC.

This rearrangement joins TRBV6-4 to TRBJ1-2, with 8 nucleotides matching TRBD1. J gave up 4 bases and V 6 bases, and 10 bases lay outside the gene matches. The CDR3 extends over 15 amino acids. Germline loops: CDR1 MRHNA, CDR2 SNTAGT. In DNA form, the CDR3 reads TGTGCCAGCAGCCCCCTTACAGGGGGAGGCTATGGCTACACCTTC. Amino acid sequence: CASSPLTGGGYGYTF.

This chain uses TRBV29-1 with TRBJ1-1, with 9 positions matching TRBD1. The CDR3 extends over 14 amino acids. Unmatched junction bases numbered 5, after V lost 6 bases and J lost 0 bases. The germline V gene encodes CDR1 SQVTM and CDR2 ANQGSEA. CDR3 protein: CSVKGQGVNTEAFF. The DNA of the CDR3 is TGCAGCGTAAAGGGACAGGGCGTGAACACTGAAGCTTTCTTT. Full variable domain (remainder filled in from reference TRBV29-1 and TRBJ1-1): SAVISQKPSRDICQRGTSLTIQCQVDSQVTMMFWYRQQPGQSLTLIATANQGSEATYESGFVIDKFPISRPNLTFSTLTVSNMSPEDSSIYLCSVKGQGVNTEAFFGQGTRLTVV.

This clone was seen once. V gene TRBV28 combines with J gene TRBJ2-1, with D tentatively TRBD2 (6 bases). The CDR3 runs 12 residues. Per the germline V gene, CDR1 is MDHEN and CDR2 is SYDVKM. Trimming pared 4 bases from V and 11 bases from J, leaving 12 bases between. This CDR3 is CASSSRGRKQFF. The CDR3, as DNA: TGTGCCAGCAGTTCGCGGGGCAGGAAGCAGTTCTTC.

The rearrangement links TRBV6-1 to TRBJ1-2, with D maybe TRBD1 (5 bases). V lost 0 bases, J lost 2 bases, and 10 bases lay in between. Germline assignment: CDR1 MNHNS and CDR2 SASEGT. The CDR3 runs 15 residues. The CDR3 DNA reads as TGTGCCAGCAGTGAAGCCACAGGTACGAACTATGGCTACACCTTC. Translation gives CASSEATGTNYGYTF.

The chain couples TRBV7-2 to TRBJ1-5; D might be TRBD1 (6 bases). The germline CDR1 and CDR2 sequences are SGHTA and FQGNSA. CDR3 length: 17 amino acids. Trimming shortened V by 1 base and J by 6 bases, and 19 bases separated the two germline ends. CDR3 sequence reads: CASSLGSGQDGIQPQHF. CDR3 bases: TGTGCCAGCAGCTTAGGGTCGGGACAAGACGGAATTCAGCCCCAGCATTTT.

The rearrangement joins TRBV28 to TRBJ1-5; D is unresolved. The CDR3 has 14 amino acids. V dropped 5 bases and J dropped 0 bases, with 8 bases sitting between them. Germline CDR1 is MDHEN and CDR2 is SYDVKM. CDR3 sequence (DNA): TGTGCCAGCAGTCCCTTTAGTAGCAATCAGCCCCAGCATTTT. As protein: CASSPFSSNQPQHF.

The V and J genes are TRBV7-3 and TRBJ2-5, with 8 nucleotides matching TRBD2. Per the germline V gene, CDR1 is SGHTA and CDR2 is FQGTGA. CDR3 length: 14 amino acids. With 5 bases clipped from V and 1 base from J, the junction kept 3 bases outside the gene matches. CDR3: CASSPSGSQETQYF. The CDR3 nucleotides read TGTGCCAGCAGCCCTAGCGGGTCCCAAGAGACCCAGTACTTC.

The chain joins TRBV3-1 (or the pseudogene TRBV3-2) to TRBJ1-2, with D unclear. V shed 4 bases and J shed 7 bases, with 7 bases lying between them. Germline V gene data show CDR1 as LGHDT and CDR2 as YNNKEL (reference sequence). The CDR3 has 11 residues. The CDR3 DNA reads TGTGCCAGCAGCCTCGGTGCTGGCTACACCTTC. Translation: CASSLGAGYTF.

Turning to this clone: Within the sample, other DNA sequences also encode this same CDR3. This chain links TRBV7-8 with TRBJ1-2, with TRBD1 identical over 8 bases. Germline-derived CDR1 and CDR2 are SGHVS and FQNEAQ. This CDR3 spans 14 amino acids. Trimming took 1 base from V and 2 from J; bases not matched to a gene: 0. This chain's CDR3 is CASSLGTGNYGYTF. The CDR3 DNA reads TGTGCCAGCAGCTTAGGGACAGGGAACTATGGCTACACCTTC.

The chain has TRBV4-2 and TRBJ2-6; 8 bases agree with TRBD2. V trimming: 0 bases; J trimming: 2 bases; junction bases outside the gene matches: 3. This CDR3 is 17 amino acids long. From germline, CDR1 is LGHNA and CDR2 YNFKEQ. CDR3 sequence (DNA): TGTGCCAGCAGCCAAGAAGGGCGGGGGGCTGGGGCCAACGTCCTGACTTTC. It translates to CASSQEGRGAGANVLTF.

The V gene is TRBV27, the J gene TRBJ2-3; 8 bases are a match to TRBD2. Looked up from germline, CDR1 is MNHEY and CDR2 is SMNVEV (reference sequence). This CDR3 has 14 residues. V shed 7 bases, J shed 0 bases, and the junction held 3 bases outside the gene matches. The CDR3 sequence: CASTQRGSTDTQYF. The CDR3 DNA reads TGTGCCAGCACCCAGCGGGGGAGCACAGATACGCAGTATTTT.

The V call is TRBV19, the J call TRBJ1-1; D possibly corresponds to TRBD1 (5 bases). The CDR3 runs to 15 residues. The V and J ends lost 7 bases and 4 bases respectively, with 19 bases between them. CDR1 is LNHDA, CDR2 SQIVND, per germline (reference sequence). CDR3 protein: CASTYPGVGVTEAFF. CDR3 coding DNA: TGTGCCAGTACTTATCCTGGGGTAGGGGTCACTGAAGCTTTCTTT.

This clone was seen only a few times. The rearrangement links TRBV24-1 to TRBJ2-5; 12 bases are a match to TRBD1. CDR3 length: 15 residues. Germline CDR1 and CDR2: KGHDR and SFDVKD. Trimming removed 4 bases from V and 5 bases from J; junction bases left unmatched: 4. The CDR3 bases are TGTGCCACCAGTGAAGGGACAGGGGGCTGGGAGACCCAGTACTTC. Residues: CATSEGTGGWETQYF.

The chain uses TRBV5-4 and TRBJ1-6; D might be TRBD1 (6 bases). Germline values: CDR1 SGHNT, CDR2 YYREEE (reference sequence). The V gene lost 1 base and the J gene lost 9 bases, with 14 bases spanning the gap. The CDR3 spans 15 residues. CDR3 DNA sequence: TGTGCCAGCAGCTTGTTCCGGGACACGACTTCACCCCTCCACTTT. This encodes CASSLFRDTTSPLHF.

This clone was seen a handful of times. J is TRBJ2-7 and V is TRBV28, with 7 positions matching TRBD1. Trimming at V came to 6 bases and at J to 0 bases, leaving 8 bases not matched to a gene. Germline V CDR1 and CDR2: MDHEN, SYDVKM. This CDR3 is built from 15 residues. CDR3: CASRGDRVPSYEQYF. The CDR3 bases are TGTGCCAGCAGAGGCGACAGGGTCCCCTCCTACGAGCAGTACTTC.

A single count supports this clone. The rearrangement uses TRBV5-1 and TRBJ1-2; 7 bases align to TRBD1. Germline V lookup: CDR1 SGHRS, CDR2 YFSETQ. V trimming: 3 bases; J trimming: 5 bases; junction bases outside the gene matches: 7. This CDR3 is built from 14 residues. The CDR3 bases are TGCGCCAGCAGCTCTAAAACAGGGGCGTATGGCTACACCTTC. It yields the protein CASSSKTGAYGYTF.

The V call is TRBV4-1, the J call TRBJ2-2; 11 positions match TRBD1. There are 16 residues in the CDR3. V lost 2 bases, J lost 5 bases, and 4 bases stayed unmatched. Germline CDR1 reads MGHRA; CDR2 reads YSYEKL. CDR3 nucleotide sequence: TGCGCCAGCAGCCAACACGGGACAGGGGGTACCGGGGAGCTGTTTTTT. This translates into CASSQHGTGGTGELFF.

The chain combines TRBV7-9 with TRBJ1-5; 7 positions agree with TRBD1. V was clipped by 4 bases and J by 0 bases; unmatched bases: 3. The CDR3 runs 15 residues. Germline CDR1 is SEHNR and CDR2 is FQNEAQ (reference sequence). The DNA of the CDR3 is TGTGCCAGCAGCTCGGGACAGTTTAGCAATCAGCCCCAGCATTTT. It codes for CASSSGQFSNQPQHF.

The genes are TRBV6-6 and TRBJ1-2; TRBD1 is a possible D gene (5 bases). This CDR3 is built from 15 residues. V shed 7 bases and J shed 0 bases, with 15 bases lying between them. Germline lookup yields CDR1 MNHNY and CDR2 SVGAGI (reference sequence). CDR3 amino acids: CASIPTRGANYGYTF. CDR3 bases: TGTGCCAGCATCCCAACCCGGGGGGCTAACTATGGCTACACCTTC.

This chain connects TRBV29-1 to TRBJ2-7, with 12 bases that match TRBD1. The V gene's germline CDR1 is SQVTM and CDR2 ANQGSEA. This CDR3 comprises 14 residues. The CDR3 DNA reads TGCAGTATTGCGGACCGGGACAGGGGGCCCGAGCAGTACTTC. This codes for CSIADRDRGPEQYF.

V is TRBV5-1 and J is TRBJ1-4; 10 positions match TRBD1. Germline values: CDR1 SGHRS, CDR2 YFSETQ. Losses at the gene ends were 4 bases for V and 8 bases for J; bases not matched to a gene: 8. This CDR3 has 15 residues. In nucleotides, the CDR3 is TGCGCCAGCAGCCCTCGACAGGGGGCGCAGGAAAAACTGTTTTTT. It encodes CASSPRQGAQEKLFF.

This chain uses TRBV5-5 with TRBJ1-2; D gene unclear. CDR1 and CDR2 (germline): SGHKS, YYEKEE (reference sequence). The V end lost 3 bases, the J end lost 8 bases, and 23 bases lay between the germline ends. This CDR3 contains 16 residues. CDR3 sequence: CASSSSPPYNFLGYTF. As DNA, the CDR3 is TGTGCCAGCAGCTCCTCCCCCCCTTATAATTTTTTGGGCTACACCTTC.

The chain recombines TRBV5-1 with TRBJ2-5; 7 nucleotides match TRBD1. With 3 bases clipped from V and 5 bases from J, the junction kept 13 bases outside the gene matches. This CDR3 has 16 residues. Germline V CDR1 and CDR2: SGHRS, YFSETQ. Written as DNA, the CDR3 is TGCGCCAGCAGCTCCTACAGGGGCCCGCCGGGGGAGACCCAGTACTTC. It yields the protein CASSSYRGPPGETQYF.

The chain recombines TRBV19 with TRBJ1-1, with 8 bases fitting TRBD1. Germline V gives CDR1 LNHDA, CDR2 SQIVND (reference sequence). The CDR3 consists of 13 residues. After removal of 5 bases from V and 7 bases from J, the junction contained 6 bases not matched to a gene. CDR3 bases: TGTGCCAGTAGTTCACAGGGGGAGGGTGAAGCTTTCTTT. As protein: CASSSQGEGEAFF.

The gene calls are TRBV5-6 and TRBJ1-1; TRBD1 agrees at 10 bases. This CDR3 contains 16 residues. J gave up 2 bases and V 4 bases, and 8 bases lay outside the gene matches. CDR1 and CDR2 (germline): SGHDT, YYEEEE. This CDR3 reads CASSSPGQGLNTEAFF. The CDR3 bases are TGTGCCAGCAGCAGTCCGGGACAGGGGCTTAACACTGAAGCTTTCTTT.

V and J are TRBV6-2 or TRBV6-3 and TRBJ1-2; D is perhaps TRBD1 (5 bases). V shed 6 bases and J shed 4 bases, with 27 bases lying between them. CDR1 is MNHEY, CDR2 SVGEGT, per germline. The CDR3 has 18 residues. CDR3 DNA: TGTGCCAGCAGCCTGGGGCCGACCATTAAAAGAGTACCCTATGGCTACACCTTC. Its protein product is CASSLGPTIKRVPYGYTF.

The CDR3 region has the DNA TGTGCCAGCAGCTTAGAGGTGGGGAGGGGTTCTGGCTACACCTTC. As protein: CASSLEVGRGSGYTF. The chain uses TRBV7-9 and TRBJ1-2; D perhaps matches TRBD1 (5 bases). Germline V lookup: CDR1 SEHNR, CDR2 FQNEAQ (reference sequence). V lost 1 base to trimming and J lost 7 bases, with 16 bases between them. This CDR3 is 15 amino acids long.

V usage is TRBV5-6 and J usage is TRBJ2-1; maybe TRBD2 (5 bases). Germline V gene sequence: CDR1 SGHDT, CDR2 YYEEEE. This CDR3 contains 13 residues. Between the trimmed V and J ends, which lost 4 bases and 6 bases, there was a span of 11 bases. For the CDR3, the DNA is TGTGCCAGCAGCCGTACTAGGGCCAATGAGCAGTTCTTC. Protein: CASSRTRANEQFF.

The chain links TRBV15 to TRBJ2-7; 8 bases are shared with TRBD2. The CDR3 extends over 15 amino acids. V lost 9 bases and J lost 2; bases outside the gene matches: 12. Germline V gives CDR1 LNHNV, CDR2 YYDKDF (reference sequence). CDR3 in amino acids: CATAGSSGGTYEQYF. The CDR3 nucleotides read TGTGCCACAGCAGGATCGAGCGGGGGAACCTACGAGCAGTACTTC.